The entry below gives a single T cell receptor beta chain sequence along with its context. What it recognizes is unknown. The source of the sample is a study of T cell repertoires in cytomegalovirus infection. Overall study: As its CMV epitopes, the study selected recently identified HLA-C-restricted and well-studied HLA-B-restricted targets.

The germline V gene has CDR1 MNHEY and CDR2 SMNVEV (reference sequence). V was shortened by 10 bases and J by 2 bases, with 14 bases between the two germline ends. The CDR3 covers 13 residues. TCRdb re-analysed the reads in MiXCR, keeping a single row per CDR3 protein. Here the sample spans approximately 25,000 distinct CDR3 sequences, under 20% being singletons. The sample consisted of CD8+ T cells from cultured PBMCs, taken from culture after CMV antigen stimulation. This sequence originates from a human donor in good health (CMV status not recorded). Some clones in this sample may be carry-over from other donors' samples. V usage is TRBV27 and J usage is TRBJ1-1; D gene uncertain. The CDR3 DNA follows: TGTGCCACCAGCCCGGGCCCTAACACTGAAGCTTTCTTT. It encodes CATSPGPNTEAFF.